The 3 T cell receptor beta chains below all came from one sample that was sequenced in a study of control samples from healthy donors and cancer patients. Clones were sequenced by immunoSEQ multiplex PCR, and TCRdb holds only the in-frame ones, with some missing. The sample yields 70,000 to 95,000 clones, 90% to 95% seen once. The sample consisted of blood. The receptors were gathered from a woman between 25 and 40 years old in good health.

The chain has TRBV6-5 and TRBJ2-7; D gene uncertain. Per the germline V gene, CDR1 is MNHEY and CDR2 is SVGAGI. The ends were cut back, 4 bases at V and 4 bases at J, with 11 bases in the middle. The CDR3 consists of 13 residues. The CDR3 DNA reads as TGTGCCAGCAGTTCCCGGTTTATGTACGAGCAGTACTTC. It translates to CASSSRFMYEQYF.

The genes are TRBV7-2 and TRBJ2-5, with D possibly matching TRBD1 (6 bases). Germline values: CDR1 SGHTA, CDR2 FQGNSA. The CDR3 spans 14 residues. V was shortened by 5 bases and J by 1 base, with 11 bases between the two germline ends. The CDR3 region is CASSRDRIQETQYF. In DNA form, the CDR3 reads TGTGCCAGCAGCCGTGACAGGATCCAAGAGACCCAGTACTTC. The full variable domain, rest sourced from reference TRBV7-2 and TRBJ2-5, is GAGVSQSPSNKVTEKGKDVELRCDPISGHTALYWYRQSLGQGLEFLIYFQGNSAPDKSGLPSDRFSAERTGGSVSTLTIQRTQQEDSAVYLCASSRDRIQETQYFGPGTRLLVL.

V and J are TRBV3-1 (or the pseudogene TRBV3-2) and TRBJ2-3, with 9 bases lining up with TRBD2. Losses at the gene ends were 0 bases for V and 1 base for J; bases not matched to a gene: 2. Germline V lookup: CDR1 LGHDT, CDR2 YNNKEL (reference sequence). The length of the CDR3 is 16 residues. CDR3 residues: CASSQELAGRTDTQYF. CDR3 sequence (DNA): TGTGCCAGCAGCCAAGAACTAGCGGGTCGCACAGATACGCAGTATTTT.